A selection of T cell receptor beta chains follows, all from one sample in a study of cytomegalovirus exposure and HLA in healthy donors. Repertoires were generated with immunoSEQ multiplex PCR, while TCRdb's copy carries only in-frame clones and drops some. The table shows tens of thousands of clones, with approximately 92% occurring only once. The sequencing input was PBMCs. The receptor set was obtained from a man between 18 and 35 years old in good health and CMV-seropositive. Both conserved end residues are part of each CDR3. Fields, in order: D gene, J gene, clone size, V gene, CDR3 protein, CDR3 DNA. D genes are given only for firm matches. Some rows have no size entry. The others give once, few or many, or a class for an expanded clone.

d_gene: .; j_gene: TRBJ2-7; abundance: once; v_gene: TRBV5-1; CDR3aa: CASSWARGNFYEQYF; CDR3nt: TGCGCCAGCAGCTGGGCCCGGGGGAACTTCTACGAGCAGTACTTC
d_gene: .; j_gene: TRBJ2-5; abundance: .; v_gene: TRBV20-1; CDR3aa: CSARFSETQYF; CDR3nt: TGCAGTGCTCGTTTTTCGGAGACCCAGTACTTC
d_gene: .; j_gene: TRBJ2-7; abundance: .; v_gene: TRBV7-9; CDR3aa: CASSLVPRGGVRSYEQYF; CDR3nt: TGTGCCAGCAGCTTAGTCCCCCGAGGGGGAGTTCGCTCCTACGAGCAGTACTTC
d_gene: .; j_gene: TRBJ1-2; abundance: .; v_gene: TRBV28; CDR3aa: CASGRFTTYGYTF; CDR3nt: TGTGCGAGTGGGCGTTTTACGACCTATGGCTACACCTTC
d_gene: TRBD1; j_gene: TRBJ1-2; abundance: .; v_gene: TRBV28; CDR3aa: CASSGQTGIYGYTF; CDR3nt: TGTGCCAGCAGTGGACAGACAGGGATCTATGGCTACACCTTC
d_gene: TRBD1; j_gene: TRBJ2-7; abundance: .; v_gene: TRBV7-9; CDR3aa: CASSLVGTGFSYEQYF; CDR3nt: TGTGCCAGCAGCTTAGTCGGGACAGGATTTTCCTACGAGCAGTACTTC
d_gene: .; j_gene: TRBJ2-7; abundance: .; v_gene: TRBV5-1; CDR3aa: CASSLPGSSYEQYF; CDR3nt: TGCGCCAGCAGCTTGCCGGGTTCCTCCTACGAGCAGTACTTC
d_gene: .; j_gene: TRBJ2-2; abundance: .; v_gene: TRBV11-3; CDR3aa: CASSSVPTGELFF; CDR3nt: TGTGCCAGCAGCAGCGTGCCCACCGGGGAGCTGTTTTTT
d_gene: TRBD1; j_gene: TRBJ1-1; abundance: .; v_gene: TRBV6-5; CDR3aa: CASSYGRDREAFF; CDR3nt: TGTGCCAGCAGTTACGGACGGGACAGAGAAGCTTTCTTT
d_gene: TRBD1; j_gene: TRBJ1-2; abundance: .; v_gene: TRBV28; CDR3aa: CASSPSGTGGAGYGYTF; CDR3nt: TGTGCCAGCAGTCCATCCGGGACAGGGGGCGCCGGCTATGGCTACACCTTC
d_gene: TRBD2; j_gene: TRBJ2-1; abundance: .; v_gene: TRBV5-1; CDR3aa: CASRWGTSGNNEQFF; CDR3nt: TGCGCCAGCAGATGGGGGACTAGCGGGAACAATGAGCAGTTCTTC
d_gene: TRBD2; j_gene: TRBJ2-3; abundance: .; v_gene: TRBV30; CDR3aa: CAWTLAGAEDTQYF; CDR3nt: TGTGCCTGGACCTTGGCGGGAGCTGAAGATACGCAGTATTTT
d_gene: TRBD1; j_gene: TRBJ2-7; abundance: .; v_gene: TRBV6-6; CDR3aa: CASSYSGQGGYEQYF; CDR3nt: TGTGCCAGCAGTTACTCAGGACAGGGTGGCTACGAGCAGTACTTC
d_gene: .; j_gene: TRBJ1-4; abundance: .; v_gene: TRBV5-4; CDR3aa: CASSRGGVEKLFF; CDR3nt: TGTGCCAGCAGTCGGGGAGGGGTGGAAAAACTGTTTTTT
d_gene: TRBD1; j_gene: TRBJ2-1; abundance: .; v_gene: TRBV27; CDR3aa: CASSLSAFGDSVTTRRYNEQFF; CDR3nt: TGTGCCAGCAGTTTATCGGCTTTCGGGGACAGCGTCACAACGAGAAGATACAATGAGCAGTTCTTC
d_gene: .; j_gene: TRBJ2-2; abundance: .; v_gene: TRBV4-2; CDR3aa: CASSQVPSRELFF; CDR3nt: TGTGCCAGCAGCCAAGTTCCTTCGAGAGAGCTGTTTTTT
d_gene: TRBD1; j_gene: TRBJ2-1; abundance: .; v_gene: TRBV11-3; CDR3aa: CASSATGGGRQFF; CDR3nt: TGTGCCAGCAGCGCGACAGGGGGCGGGAGGCAGTTCTTC
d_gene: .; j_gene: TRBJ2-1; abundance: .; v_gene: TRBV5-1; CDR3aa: CASSSNYNEQFF; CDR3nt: TGCGCCAGCAGCTCAAATTACAATGAGCAGTTCTTC
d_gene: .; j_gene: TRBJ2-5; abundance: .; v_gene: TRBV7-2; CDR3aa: CASSVISGTGAIRTQYF; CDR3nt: TGTGCCAGCAGCGTTATTTCCGGGACGGGAGCGATTAGGACCCAGTACTTC
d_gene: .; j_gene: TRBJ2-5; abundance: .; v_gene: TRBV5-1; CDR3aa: CASSLRDQETQYF; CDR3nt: TGCGCCAGCAGCTTGCGGGACCAAGAGACCCAGTACTTC
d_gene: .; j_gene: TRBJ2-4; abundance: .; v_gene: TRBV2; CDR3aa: CASRYSGAPQNIQYF; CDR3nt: TGTGCCAGCCGCTATAGTGGGGCCCCCCAAAACATTCAGTACTTC
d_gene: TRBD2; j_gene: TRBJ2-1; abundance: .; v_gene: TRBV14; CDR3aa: CASSQWGSGYSYNEQFF; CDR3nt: TGTGCCAGCAGCCAGTGGGGTAGCGGGTACTCCTACAATGAGCAGTTCTTC
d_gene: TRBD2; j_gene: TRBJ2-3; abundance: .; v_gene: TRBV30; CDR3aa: CAWSGTSGRITDTQYF; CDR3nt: TGTGCCTGGTCGGGGACTAGCGGGAGGATCACAGATACGCAGTATTTT
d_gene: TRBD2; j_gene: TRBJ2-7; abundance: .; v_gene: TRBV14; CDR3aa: CASSPLLTSGYEQYF; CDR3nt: TGTGCCAGCAGCCCCCTACTGACTAGCGGCTACGAGCAGTACTTC
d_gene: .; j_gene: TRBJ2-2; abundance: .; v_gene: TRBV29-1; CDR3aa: CSVGGVGDTGELFF; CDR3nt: TGCAGCGTTGGTGGGGTAGGGGACACCGGGGAGCTGTTTTTT
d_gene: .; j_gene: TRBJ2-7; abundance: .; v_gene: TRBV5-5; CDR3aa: CASSHQGYEQYF; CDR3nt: TGTGCCAGCAGCCACCAGGGCTACGAGCAGTACTTC
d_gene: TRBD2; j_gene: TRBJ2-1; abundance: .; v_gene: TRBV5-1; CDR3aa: CASSVTSGNNEQFF; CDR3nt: TGCGCCAGCAGCGTGACTAGCGGAAACAATGAGCAGTTCTTC
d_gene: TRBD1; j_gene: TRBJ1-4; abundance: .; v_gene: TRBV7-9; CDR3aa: CASSSTGTGGFKEKLFF; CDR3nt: TGTGCCAGCAGCTCCACCGGGACAGGGGGCTTTAAGGAAAAACTGTTTTTT
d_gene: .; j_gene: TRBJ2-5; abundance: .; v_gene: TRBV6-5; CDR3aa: CASGQGQETQYF; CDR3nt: TGTGCCAGCGGCCAGGGGCAAGAGACCCAGTACTTC
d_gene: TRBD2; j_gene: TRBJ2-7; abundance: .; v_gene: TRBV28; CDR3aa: CASSPRPGLAGGTLAYEQYF; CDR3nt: TGTGCCAGCAGCCCCCGTCCGGGACTAGCGGGAGGGACCTTAGCCTACGAGCAGTACTTC
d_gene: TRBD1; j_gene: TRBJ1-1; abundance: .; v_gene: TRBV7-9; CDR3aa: CASRQGTHPAFF; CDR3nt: TGTGCCAGCAGACAGGGGACCCACCCAGCTTTCTTT
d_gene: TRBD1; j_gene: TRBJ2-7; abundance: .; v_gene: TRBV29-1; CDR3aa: CSAPPSDRASYEQYF; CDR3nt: TGCAGCGCCCCACCTTCGGACAGGGCTTCCTACGAGCAGTACTTC
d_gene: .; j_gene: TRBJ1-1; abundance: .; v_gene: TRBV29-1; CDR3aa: CSVDTGRNTEAFF; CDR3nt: TGCAGCGTTGATACGGGGAGGAACACTGAAGCTTTCTTT